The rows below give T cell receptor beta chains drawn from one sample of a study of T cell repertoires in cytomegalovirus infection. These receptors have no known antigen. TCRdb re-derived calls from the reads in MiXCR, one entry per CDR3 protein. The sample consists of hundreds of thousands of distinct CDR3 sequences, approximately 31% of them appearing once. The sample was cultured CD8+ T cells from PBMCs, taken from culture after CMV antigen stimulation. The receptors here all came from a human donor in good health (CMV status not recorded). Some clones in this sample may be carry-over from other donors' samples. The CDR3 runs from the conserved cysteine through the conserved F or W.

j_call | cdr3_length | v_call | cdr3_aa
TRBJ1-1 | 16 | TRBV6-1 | CASSEETGLINNEAFF
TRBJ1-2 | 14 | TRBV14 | CASSQQAPTEGYTF
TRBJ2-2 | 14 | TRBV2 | CASMGQRDTGELFF
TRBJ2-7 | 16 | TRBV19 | CASSIYVGTGGYEQYF
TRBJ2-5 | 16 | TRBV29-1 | CSVEDRWSEFQETQYF
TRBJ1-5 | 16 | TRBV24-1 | CATSDSQGASNQPQHF
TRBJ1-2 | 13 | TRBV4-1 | CASSQQGFNGYTF
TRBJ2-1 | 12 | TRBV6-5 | CASSYAGNEQFF
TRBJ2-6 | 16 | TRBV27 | CAMLAGDTSGANVLTF
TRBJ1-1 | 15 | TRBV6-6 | CASPRFMGGGTEAFF
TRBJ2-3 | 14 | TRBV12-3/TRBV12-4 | CASSLRTWVDTQYF
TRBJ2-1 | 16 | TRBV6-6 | CASSLKGPPLVNEQFF
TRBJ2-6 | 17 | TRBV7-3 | CASSSRHDFAGANVLTF
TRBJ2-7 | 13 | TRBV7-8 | CASSLAPYIEQYF
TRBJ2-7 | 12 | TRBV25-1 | CASSNRYYEQYF
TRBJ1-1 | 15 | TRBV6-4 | CASSENWTGVFVAFF
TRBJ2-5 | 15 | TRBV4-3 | CASSQVQRGLETQYF
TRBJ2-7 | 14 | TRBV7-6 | CVSSLGATSYEQYF
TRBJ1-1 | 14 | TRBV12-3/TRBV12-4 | CASSFPGQDTEAFF
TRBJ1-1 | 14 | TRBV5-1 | CATPSDGEDTEAFF
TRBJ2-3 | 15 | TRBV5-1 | CASKPTSGGADTQYF
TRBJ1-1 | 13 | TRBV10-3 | CAISGTGRTEAFF
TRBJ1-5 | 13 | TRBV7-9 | CASSSVASRPQHF
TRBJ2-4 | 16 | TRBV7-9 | CASSLTGGYAKNIQYF